This T cell receptor beta chain was profiled in a study of vaccination and CD4 T cells after COVID-19. The overall study: Taking of post-vaccine samples occurred a median 72 days after dose two (range 14 to 241). Investigators stimulated cells with overlapping spike peptides drawn from SARS-CoV-2, HCoV-NL63, HCoV-OC43 and HCoV-229E. Control cultures, each given a CEFX pool, an HIV-1 Nef pool, or no peptide, were included.

In its sample, this clonotype was seen a few times. Its specificity is unknown. Treatment meaning: approximately nine-day PBMC culture with coronavirus spike peptide pools or control peptides (ViraFEST assay). PBMCs, plated at around 1.9 million per well, were grown in the presence of around 10 IU/ml IL-2 and roughly 9.5 ug/ml peptide pools. Germline V gives CDR1 SNHLY, CDR2 FYNNEI. The V end was cut by 7 bases, the J end by 3 bases, with 21 bases between. This CDR3 has 16 residues. The Oncomine TCR Beta short-read assay was what sequenced the DNA obtained from cultured CD4+ T cells. TCRdb analysed the PCR reads with MiXCR anew, one entry per CDR3 protein. Of tens of thousands of distinct CDR3 sequences listed, roughly 71% were seen once; the top ten hold around 15%.

The specimen was CD4+ T cells from blood, cultured in vitro, collected after SARS-CoV-2 vaccination. This chain links TRBV2 with TRBJ1-2, with D possibly matching TRBD1 (5 bases). This receptor was obtained from a human donor who received a COVID-19 vaccine. Here the CDR3 reads CASTQWRGEVDYGYTF. The DNA for the CDR3 is TGTGCCAGCACCCAATGGAGGGGTGAGGTTGACTATGGCTACACCTTC.